This T cell receptor (beta chain) was obtained from a study of cytomegalovirus exposure and HLA in healthy donors. The CDR3 is 19 amino acids. Germline V gene data show CDR1 as MNHEY and CDR2 as SMNVEV (reference sequence). Germline trimming cut 4 bases from V and 7 bases from J; bases unmatched to any gene: 17. The PCR ran on 60 Vbeta and 13 Jbeta primers. TCRdb's copy holds only in-frame clones and misses some; the assay was immunoSEQ multiplex PCR. The listing contains around 76,000 clones. The V call is TRBV27, the J call TRBJ1-6, with TRBD1 matching 9 bases. The sample taken for sequencing was PBMCs. The sequence came from a man aged 35 to 55 in good health and CMV-seronegative. The CDR3 is CASSSWDRATRLGNSPLHF. The CDR3, as DNA: TGTGCCAGCAGTTCCTGGGACAGGGCCACCCGATTGGGAAATTCACCCCTCCACTTT.